The 16 T cell receptor beta chains below were found in one sample sequenced in a study of cytomegalovirus exposure and HLA in healthy donors. Vbeta (60) and Jbeta (13) primers were used in the PCR. Data came from immunoSEQ multiplex PCR; TCRdb stores just in-frame clones and leaves some out. The sample contains about 120,000 clones, about 75% of which appear only once. The source material was PBMCs. Every receptor here comes from a woman aged 40-49 years in good health and CMV-seropositive.

This clone was detected only a few times. The chain is built from TRBV7-9 and TRBJ2-5; 10 bases match TRBD1. This CDR3 is 16 amino acids long. Germline CDR1 SEHNR, CDR2 FQNEAQ (reference sequence). V shed 4 bases and J 5 bases; nucleotides not matched to a gene: 10. The CDR3 DNA sequence: TGTGCCAGCAGCTCCCCGACAGGGGGCCATCGGGAGACCCAGTACTTC. Its protein is CASSSPTGGHRETQYF.

This sequence joins TRBV7-2 and TRBJ2-3; no clear D. The V and J ends lost 4 bases and 5 bases respectively, with 10 bases between them. Looked up from germline, CDR1 is SGHTA and CDR2 is FQGNSA. This CDR3 spans 13 amino acids. The CDR3 nucleotides read TGTGCCAGCAGCTCCATTCTAGGAGATACGCAGTATTTT. Translation: CASSSILGDTQYF. Combining the CDR3 with reference TRBV7-2 and TRBJ2-3 gives the whole variable domain GAGVSQSPSNKVTEKGKDVELRCDPISGHTALYWYRQSLGQGLEFLIYFQGNSAPDKSGLPSDRFSAERTGGSVSTLTIQRTQQEDSAVYLCASSSILGDTQYFGPGTRLTVL.

The chain uses TRBV30 and TRBJ1-1; no reliable D call. Trimming took off 5 bases at V and 1 base at J, with 5 bases between the two ends. The CDR3 has 11 residues. Germline V gene lookup returns CDR1 GTSNPN and CDR2 SVGIG (reference sequence). The DNA of the CDR3 is TGTGCCTGGGGCAAGAACACTGAAGCTTTCTTT. Its translation is CAWGKNTEAFF.

The V gene is TRBV4-3, the J gene TRBJ2-3, with TRBD2 identical over 13 bases. Germline CDR1 LGHNA, CDR2 YSLEER. With 3 bases clipped from V and 5 bases from J, the junction kept 8 bases outside the gene matches. The CDR3 has 17 residues. The CDR3 loop reads CASSQWTSGSNEDTQYF. The CDR3, as DNA: TGCGCCAGCAGCCAGTGGACTAGCGGGAGTAATGAAGATACGCAGTATTTT.

The CDR3 is CASMTGSNQPQHF. The CDR3 DNA reads as TGTGCCAGCATGACAGGGAGCAATCAGCCCCAGCATTTT. V usage is TRBV6-5 and J usage is TRBJ1-5; 7 bases agree with TRBD1. CDR1 and CDR2 (germline): MNHEY, SVGAGI. The CDR3 is 13 amino acids. The junction had 1 base not matched to a gene; V was cut back by 7 bases and J by 1 base.

The V call is TRBV7-2, the J call TRBJ1-1; a weak D match, TRBD1 (5 bases). The CDR3 extends over 13 amino acids. CDR1 is SGHTA, CDR2 FQGNSA, per germline. V was shortened by 1 base and J by 11 bases, with 14 bases between the two germline ends. CDR3 bases: TGTGCCAGCAGCTTAGAAGCGGGGGGGGAGGCTTTCTTT. Translated, it gives CASSLEAGGEAFF.

A few counts support this clone. The chain joins TRBV27 to TRBJ1-2; maybe TRBD1 (6 bases). CDR3 size: 15 residues. Germline V lookup: CDR1 MNHEY, CDR2 SMNVEV (reference sequence). V shed 6 bases and J shed 5 bases, with 19 bases lying between them. The CDR3 sequence: CASSPEGHGFYGYTF. The CDR3 DNA follows: TGTGCCAGCAGCCCTGAGGGACATGGGTTTTATGGCTACACCTTC.

The chain has TRBV7-2 and TRBJ2-1, with TRBD2 matching over 12 bases. The CDR3 totals 18 residues. CDR1 is SGHTA, CDR2 FQGNSA, per germline. The V segment lost 7 bases and the J segment 4 bases; nucleotides outside the gene matches: 14. CDR3 protein: CASTNQRLAGGAYNEQFF. The CDR3 DNA sequence: TGTGCCAGCACCAACCAAAGGCTAGCGGGAGGGGCATACAATGAGCAGTTCTTC.

The V gene is TRBV28, the J gene TRBJ2-1; 14 nucleotides line up with TRBD2. The CDR3 is made up of 18 amino acids. After removal of 4 bases from V and 1 base from J, the junction contained 6 bases not matched to a gene. CDR1 is MDHEN, CDR2 SYDVKM, per germline. The CDR3 bases are TGTGCCAGCAGTTCCGGACTAGCGGGAGGCCGGTCCTACAATGAGCAGTTCTTC. Protein sequence: CASSSGLAGGRSYNEQFF.

This clone was seen more than once but under ten times. This chain links TRBV10-3 with TRBJ1-1; D perhaps matches TRBD1 (6 bases). V was clipped by 0 bases and J by 3 bases, with 14 bases between them. CDR3 length: 16 residues. The germline V gene has CDR1 ENHRY and CDR2 SYGVKD. The CDR3 is CAISESWGRKDTEAFF. The CDR3 bases are TGTGCCATCAGTGAGTCCTGGGGGCGAAAGGACACTGAAGCTTTCTTT.

The chain employs TRBV7-2 and TRBJ1-5; a weak D match, TRBD1 (5 bases). Germline CDR1 reads SGHTA; CDR2 reads FQGNSA. The V gene lost 2 bases and the J gene lost 2 bases, with 13 bases spanning the gap. CDR3 size: 16 residues. CDR3 in amino acids: CASSLSQGLGNQPQHF. The CDR3 nucleotides are TGTGCCAGCAGCTTATCCCAGGGACTGGGCAATCAGCCCCAGCATTTT.

This clone was seen once. This sequence joins TRBV7-2 and TRBJ2-1, with 10 bases lining up with TRBD2. With V trimmed by 0 bases and J by 12 bases, 11 bases remained unmatched. CDR1 SGHTA and CDR2 FQGNSA come from the germline V gene. The CDR3 covers 16 residues. The CDR3 sequence is CASSLALGLAKGLQFF. Written as DNA, the CDR3 is TGTGCCAGCAGCTTAGCGTTGGGACTAGCGAAGGGGTTGCAGTTCTTC. The full variable domain, its missing parts supplied by reference TRBV7-2 and TRBJ2-1, is GAGVSQSPSNKVTEKGKDVELRCDPISGHTALYWYRQSLGQGLEFLIYFQGNSAPDKSGLPSDRFSAERTGGSVSTLTIQRTQQEDSAVYLCASSLALGLAKGLQFFGPGTRLTVL.

This clone is medium-sized in the sample. J is TRBJ2-3 and V is TRBV5-4; D is perhaps TRBD1 (5 bases). Germline V gene data show CDR1 as SGHNT and CDR2 as YYREEE (reference sequence). V was pared by 1 base and J by 5 bases, with 14 bases between. This CDR3 contains 15 residues. CDR3 nucleotide sequence: TGTGCCAGCAGCTTGTATGGGGCGCAGGGAGATACGCAGTATTTT. Translating it yields CASSLYGAQGDTQYF.

This chain uses TRBV9 with TRBJ2-1, with D tentatively TRBD2 (5 bases). CDR1 and CDR2 (germline): SGDLS, YYNGEE. Trimming took off 0 bases at V and 7 bases at J, with 11 bases between the two ends. This CDR3 is 14 amino acids long. This chain's CDR3 is CASSVGSSMNEQFF. CDR3 sequence (DNA): TGTGCCAGCAGCGTAGGTTCTAGCATGAATGAGCAGTTCTTC.

This chain uses TRBV6-4 with TRBJ2-1, with TRBD2 matching 13 bases. Per germline, CDR1 MRHNA and CDR2 SNTAGT. V trimming: 5 bases; J trimming: 6 bases; junction bases outside the gene matches: 19. This CDR3 has 20 amino acids. As DNA, the CDR3 is TGTGCCAGCAGTTGGGTCCCGACTAGCGGGAGGCCCCCCGATTGCAATGAGCAGTTCTTC. Amino acid sequence: CASSWVPTSGRPPDCNEQFF.

V gene TRBV9 combines with J gene TRBJ2-3; perhaps TRBD2 as D (5 bases). The CDR3 totals 13 residues. Between the trimmed V and J ends, which lost 3 bases and 4 bases, there was a span of 9 bases. Germline lookup yields CDR1 SGDLS and CDR2 YYNGEE. The CDR3 spells CASSAASPDTQYF. CDR3 nucleotides: TGTGCCAGCAGCGCGGCTAGCCCAGATACGCAGTATTTT.